This section outlines one T cell receptor beta chain sequence together with its context. PCR amplification relied on 60 Vbeta primers (plus 13 Jbeta primers). Some clones are missing from TCRdb's copy, which holds only in-frame ones; the method was immunoSEQ multiplex PCR. Here the sample spans under 150,000 clones, 75% to 85% being singletons. This entry comes from a study of cytomegalovirus exposure and HLA in healthy donors. The CDR3 loop spans 17 amino acids. The germline gives CDR1 MGHRA, CDR2 YSYEKL. The chain joins TRBV4-1 to TRBJ2-5; D might be TRBD2 (6 bases). The DNA end favors TRBJ2-7, so the J call may be wrong. This clonotype was obtained from a woman in her thirties or forties in good health and CMV-seropositive. The specimen sequenced was PBMCs. The CDR3 sequence is CASRKESGGLMPPEQYF. The DNA for the CDR3 is TGCGCCAGCAGGAAAGAGTCCGGGGGACTTATGCCCCCCGAGCAGTACTTC.